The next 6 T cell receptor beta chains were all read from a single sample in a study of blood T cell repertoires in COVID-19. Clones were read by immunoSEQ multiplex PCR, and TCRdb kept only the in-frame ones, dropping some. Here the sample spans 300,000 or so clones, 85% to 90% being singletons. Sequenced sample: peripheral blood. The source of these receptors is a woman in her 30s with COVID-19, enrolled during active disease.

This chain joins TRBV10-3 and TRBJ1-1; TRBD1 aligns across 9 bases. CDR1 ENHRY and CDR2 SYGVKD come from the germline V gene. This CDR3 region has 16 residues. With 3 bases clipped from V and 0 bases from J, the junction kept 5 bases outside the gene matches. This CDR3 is CAISDTGTGLNTEAFF. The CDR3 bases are TGTGCCATCAGTGATACCGGGACAGGGCTGAACACTGAAGCTTTCTTT.

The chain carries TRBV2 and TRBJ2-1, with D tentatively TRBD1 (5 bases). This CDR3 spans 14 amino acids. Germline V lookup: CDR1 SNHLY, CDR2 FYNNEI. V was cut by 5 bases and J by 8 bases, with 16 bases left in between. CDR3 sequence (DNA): TGTGCCAGCAGTCCCCGGGCCTGGGGCGATGAGCAGTTCTTC. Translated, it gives CASSPRAWGDEQFF.

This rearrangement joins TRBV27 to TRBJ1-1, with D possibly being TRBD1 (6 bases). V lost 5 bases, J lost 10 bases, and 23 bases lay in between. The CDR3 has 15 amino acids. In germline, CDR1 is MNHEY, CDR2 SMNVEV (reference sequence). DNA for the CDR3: TGTGCCAGCAGTCCCCTTGGCGTACAGGGTAGTGGAGCTTTCTTT. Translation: CASSPLGVQGSGAFF.

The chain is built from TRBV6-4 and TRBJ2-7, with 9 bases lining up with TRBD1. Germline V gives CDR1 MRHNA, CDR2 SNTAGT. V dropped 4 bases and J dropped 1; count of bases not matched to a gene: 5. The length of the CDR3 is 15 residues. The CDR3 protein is CASSGMTGGSYEQYF. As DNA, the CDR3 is TGTGCCAGCAGTGGAATGACAGGGGGTTCCTACGAGCAGTACTTC.

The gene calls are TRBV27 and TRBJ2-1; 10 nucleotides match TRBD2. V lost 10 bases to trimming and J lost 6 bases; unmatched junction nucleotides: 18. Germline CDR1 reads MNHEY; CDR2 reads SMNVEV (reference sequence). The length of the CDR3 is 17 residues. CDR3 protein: CATETGATSGALNEQFF. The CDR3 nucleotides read TGTGCCACCGAGACAGGGGCAACTAGCGGGGCCCTCAATGAGCAGTTCTTC.

The CDR3 is CASRPLGQNQETQYF. CDR3 nucleotides: TGTGCCAGCAGACCCCTGGGACAGAACCAAGAGACCCAGTACTTC. The rearrangement links TRBV27 to TRBJ2-5; 7 bases are shared with TRBD1. Germline CDR1 and CDR2: MNHEY and SMNVEV (reference sequence). Germline trimming cut 6 bases from V and 0 bases from J; bases unmatched to any gene: 7. The CDR3 is made up of 15 amino acids.